Following are 4 T cell receptor beta chains from one sample sequenced in a study of blood T cells in healthy people across ages. The use of a sample-barcoded 5' primer and a J-beta primer mix characterized a second PCR of about 7 to 12 cycles. Each CDR3 protein is one row after TCRdb ran MiXCR on the 5' RACE reads. The top ten hold 15% to 20% of the sample, which has 870,000 or so distinct CDR3 sequences, around 28% seen once. Input material: blood. The receptor source for this set is an elderly woman in good health.

This clonotype was found many times. This sequence joins TRBV20-1 and TRBJ2-6; D possibly corresponds to TRBD1 (6 bases). Germline V gene data show CDR1 as DFQATT and CDR2 as SNEGSKA (reference sequence). V dropped 5 bases and J dropped 2 bases, with 10 bases sitting between them. The CDR3 contains 14 residues. Here the CDR3 DNA reads TGCAGTGCTCCCGGGACAACTGGGGCCAACGTCCTGACTTTC. This codes for CSAPGTTGANVLTF.

This clonotype has ten or more counts. V and J are TRBV10-3 and TRBJ1-2, with 7 bases identical to TRBD1. Germline V gives CDR1 ENHRY, CDR2 SYGVKD. This CDR3 has 16 amino acids. Trimming at V came to 1 base and at J to 3 bases, leaving 8 bases not matched to a gene. CDR3 region: CAISELKGAVDYGYTF. The CDR3 DNA sequence: TGTGCCATCAGTGAGTTGAAGGGGGCGGTGGACTATGGCTACACCTTC.

This clonotype was seen ten or more times. The chain is built from TRBV7-8 and TRBJ2-4, with TRBD1 identical over 7 bases. With V trimmed by 1 base and J by 8 bases, 8 bases remained unmatched. The germline V gene has CDR1 SGHVS and CDR2 FQNEAQ. CDR3 length: 15 amino acids. The CDR3, as DNA: TGTGCCAGCAGCTTAGTCGGACAGGAGATGGACATTCAGTACTTC. This translates into CASSLVGQEMDIQYF.

This clonotype was observed at least ten times. This chain connects TRBV3-1 to TRBJ1-2; tentative D call: TRBD1 (5 bases). CDR1 LGHDT and CDR2 YNNKEL come from the germline V gene (reference sequence). The V gene lost 0 bases and the J gene lost 6 bases, with 14 bases spanning the gap. This CDR3 is 15 amino acids long. In nucleotides, the CDR3 is TGTGCCAGCAGCCAAGATCTACTCCAGGGCGATGGCTACACCTTC. It codes for CASSQDLLQGDGYTF.